Presented here are 10 T cell receptor beta chains from one specimen sequenced in a study of shared clonotypes between healthy human individuals. Profiled with immunoSEQ multiplex PCR; TCRdb holds only in-frame clones, not every one. Of a few million clones listed, 93% were seen once; the top ten hold 1.5% to 2%. CD8 cells regarded as naive lacked CD45RO, were positively chosen for CCR7, and omitted terminally differentiated effector memory CD45RA+ cells. Sample: naive CD8+ T cells from PBMCs. These receptors were obtained from a man younger than 35 in good health. Some clones in this sample may be carry-over from other donors' samples.

The chain recombines TRBV7-8 with TRBJ2-1; 11 bases line up with TRBD2. Germline lookup yields CDR1 SGHVS and CDR2 FQNEAQ. The CDR3 runs to 16 residues. The V segment lost 7 bases and the J segment 9 bases; nucleotides outside the gene matches: 14. The CDR3 region is CASTPTGTSGIGEQFF. CDR3 in DNA: TGTGCCAGCACCCCTACCGGGACTAGCGGAATCGGTGAGCAGTTCTTC.

V gene TRBV27 combines with J gene TRBJ2-1; 7 bases are shared with TRBD2. The junction had 4 bases not matched to a gene; V was cut back by 8 bases and J by 6 bases. This CDR3 has 12 amino acids. CDR1 MNHEY and CDR2 SMNVEV come from the germline V gene (reference sequence). For the CDR3, the DNA is TGTGCCAGCCGGGGGGTGGGCAATGAGCAGTTCTTC. Translation: CASRGVGNEQFF.

Details on this clone: The sample holds other DNA sequences that translate to the same CDR3. The chain uses TRBV19 and TRBJ1-2; unclear D gene. With 3 bases removed from V and 3 bases from J, the gap between germline ends came to 11 bases. CDR1 and CDR2 (germline): LNHDA, SQIVND (reference sequence). The CDR3 sequence is 14 residues long. The CDR3: CASSIRASDYGYTF. CDR3 DNA: TGTGCCAGTAGTATTAGGGCATCGGACTATGGCTACACCTTC.

With regard to this clone: The sample contains more than one DNA sequence encoding this CDR3. This chain uses TRBV10-3 with TRBJ1-4; no clear D. The CDR3 is 12 residues long. Germline V gives CDR1 ENHRY, CDR2 SYGVKD. V was clipped by 0 bases and J by 7 bases, with 3 bases between them. For the CDR3, the DNA is TGTGCCATCAGTGAGTCAAGTGAAAAACTGTTTTTT. This encodes CAISESSEKLFF.

About this clone: Distinct nucleotide sequences in the sample also encode this CDR3. The J gene is TRBJ2-1, the V gene TRBV29-1; 8 nucleotides match TRBD2. In germline, CDR1 is SQVTM, CDR2 ANQGSEA. This CDR3 region has 13 residues. V lost 6 bases and J lost 3; bases outside the gene matches: 4. The CDR3 nucleotides are TGCAGCGTGGAACTAGCGGTCTACAATGAGCAGTTCTTC. Amino acid sequence: CSVELAVYNEQFF.

Note on this clone: The same CDR3 arises from other DNA sequences in this sample as well. CDR3 bases: TGTGCCAGCAGTGAATGGGATGGCTACGAGCAGTACTTC. Its translation is CASSEWDGYEQYF. The chain carries TRBV25-1 and TRBJ2-7; D unresolved. The V end was cut by 1 base, the J end by 3 bases, with 7 bases between. Germline lookup yields CDR1 MGHDK and CDR2 SYGVNS. This CDR3 has 13 residues.

This chain links TRBV4-1 with TRBJ2-1; 11 positions agree with TRBD2. The CDR3 contains 15 residues. V dropped 6 bases and J dropped 6; count of bases not matched to a gene: 7. Germline V gene lookup returns CDR1 MGHRA and CDR2 YSYEKL. The CDR3 reads CASSHSGRAGNEQFF. The CDR3 coding sequence is TGCGCCAGCAGTCATAGCGGGAGGGCCGGCAATGAGCAGTTCTTC.

The chain links TRBV10-3 to TRBJ1-5; no definite D call. The germline V gene has CDR1 ENHRY and CDR2 SYGVKD. The CDR3 covers 15 residues. V was cut by 0 bases and J by 4 bases, with 10 bases left in between. The CDR3 DNA reads as TGTGCCATCAGTGAGTCGGATGGACTAAATCAGCCCCAGCATTTT. Protein product: CAISESDGLNQPQHF.

A remark on this clone: This may arise from a read error, as a much more abundant clone is one base away. Different DNA sequences within this sample yield the same CDR3. CDR3 nucleotides: TGTGCCAGCAGCGCCTCCTACGAGCAGTACTTC. It encodes CASSASYEQYF. The V and J genes are TRBV25-1 and TRBJ2-7; no clear D gene. The length of the CDR3 is 11 residues. Trimming shortened V by 6 bases and J by 0 bases, and 3 bases separated the two germline ends. Germline V CDR1 and CDR2: MGHDK, SYGVNS.

This chain connects TRBV4-1 to TRBJ1-5; tentatively, D is TRBD1 (5 bases). The CDR3 runs 15 residues. In germline, CDR1 is MGHRA, CDR2 YSYEKL. V was pared by 1 base and J by 6 bases, with 13 bases between. CDR3 region: CASSQVEGRGQPQHF. For the CDR3, the DNA is TGCGCCAGCAGCCAAGTAGAGGGACGTGGTCAGCCCCAGCATTTT.